This T cell receptor beta chain was documented in a study of blood T cell repertoires in COVID-19. Germline V gives CDR1 SGHTS, CDR2 YDEGEE. The CDR3 sequence is 16 residues long. V lost 4 bases and J 0 bases, leaving 15 bases between the germline ends. This clone was detected a few times. This table comes from immunoSEQ multiplex PCR, and its TCRdb copy is limited to in-frame clones, with some not included. This table has roughly 220,000 clones, roughly 75% appearing once. The chain is built from TRBV5-8 and TRBJ2-3; TRBD1 is a possible D gene (6 bases). This TCR was recovered from an older woman with acute or convalescent COVID-19. Sequenced sample: peripheral blood. The CDR3 reads CASSRGQIHSTDTQYF. CDR3 sequence (DNA): TGTGCCAGCAGCCGAGGACAGATACATAGCACAGATACGCAGTATTTT.